This TCR beta chain was identified in a study of blood T cells in healthy people across ages. The CDR3 has 15 residues. V lost 4 bases and J lost 0, with 8 bases in between. From germline, CDR1 is SGHRS and CDR2 YFSETQ. Then a second PCR, running about 6 to 12 cycles, was carried out with a sample-barcoded 5' primer and a J-beta primer mix. TCRdb reprocessed the 5' RACE reads with MiXCR, giving one entry per CDR3 protein. The sample contains approximately 960,000 distinct CDR3 sequences, about 27% of which appear only once. Each sample gave at least 6 million isolated PBMCs. This sample also appeared in a second study, on T cells of mothers and their children.

Sequencing input: blood. The chain is built from TRBV5-1 and TRBJ2-6; D uncertain. This receptor was taken from a woman aged 40 to 50 in good health. The CDR3 DNA reads as TGCGCCAGCAGCGGACGCACCTCTGGGGCCAACGTCCTGACTTTC. Protein: CASSGRTSGANVLTF.